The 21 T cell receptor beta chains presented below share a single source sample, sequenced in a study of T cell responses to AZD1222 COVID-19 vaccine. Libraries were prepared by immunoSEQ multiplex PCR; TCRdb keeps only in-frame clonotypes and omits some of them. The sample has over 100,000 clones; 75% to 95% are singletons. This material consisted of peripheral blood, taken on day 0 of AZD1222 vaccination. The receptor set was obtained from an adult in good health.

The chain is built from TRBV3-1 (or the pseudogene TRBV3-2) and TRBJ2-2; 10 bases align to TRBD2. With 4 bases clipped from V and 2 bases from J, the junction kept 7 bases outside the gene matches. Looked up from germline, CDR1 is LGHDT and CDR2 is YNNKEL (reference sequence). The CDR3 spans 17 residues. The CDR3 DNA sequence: TGTGCCAGCAGCCCTACTACTAGCGGGGTAAACACCGGGGAGCTGTTTTTT. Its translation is CASSPTTSGVNTGELFF.

The CDR3 coding sequence is TGTGCCAGCAGTTCCCGGGACAGGGGCGCGGGAACTGAAGCTTTCTTT. It translates to CASSSRDRGAGTEAFF. The V and J genes are TRBV6-5 and TRBJ1-1; the match to TRBD1 covers 10 bases. CDR3 length: 16 amino acids. CDR1 and CDR2 from the germline V gene are MNHEY and SVGAGI. V trimming: 4 bases; J trimming: 5 bases; junction bases outside the gene matches: 10.

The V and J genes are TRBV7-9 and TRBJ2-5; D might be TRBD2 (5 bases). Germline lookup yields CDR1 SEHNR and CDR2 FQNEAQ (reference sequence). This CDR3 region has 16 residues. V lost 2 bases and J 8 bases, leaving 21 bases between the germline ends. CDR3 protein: CASSLPLREGKETQYF. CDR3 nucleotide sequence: TGTGCCAGCAGCTTACCACTCCGGGAAGGGAAGGAAACCCAGTACTTC.

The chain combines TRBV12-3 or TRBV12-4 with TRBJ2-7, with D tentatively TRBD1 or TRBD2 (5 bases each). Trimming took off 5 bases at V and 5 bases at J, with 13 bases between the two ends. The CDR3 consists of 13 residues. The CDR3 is CASSIRAGDEQYF. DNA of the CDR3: TGTGCCAGCAGTATCAGGGCCGGGGACGAGCAGTACTTC.

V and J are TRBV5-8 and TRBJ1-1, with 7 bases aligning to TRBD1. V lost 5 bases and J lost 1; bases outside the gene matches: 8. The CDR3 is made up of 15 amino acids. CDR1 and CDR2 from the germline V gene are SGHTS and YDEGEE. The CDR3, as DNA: TGTGCCAGCAGACCAAGACAGGGAGGGAACACTGAAGCTTTCTTT. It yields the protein CASRPRQGGNTEAFF.

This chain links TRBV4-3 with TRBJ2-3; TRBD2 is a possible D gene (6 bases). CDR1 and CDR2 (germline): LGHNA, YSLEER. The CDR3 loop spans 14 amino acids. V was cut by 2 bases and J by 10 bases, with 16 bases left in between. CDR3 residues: CASSQFAGSVAQYF. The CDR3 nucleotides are TGCGCCAGCAGCCAATTTGCCGGGAGTGTGGCGCAGTATTTT.

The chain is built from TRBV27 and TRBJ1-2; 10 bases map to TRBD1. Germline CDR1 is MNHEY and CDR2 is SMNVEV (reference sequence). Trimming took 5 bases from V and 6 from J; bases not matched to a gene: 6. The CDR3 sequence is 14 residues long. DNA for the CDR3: TGTGCCAGCAGTATACCGACAGGGGGCGATGGCTACACCTTC. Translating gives CASSIPTGGDGYTF.

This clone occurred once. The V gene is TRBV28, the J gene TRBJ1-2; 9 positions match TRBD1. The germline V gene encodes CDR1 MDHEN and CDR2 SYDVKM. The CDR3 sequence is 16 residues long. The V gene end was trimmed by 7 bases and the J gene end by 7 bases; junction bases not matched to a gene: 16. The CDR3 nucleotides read TGTGCCAGCACCCGGGACAGGGTGGGTCCGATTGTTGGCTACACCTTC. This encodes CASTRDRVGPIVGYTF.

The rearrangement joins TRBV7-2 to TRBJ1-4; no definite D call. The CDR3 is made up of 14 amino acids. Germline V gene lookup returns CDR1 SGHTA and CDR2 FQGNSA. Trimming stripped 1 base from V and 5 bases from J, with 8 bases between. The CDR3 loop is CASSLVVGNEKLFF. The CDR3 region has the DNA TGTGCCAGCAGCTTAGTGGTAGGAAATGAAAAACTGTTTTTT. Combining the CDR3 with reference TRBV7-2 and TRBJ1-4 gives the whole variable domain GAGVSQSPSNKVTEKGKDVELRCDPISGHTALYWYRQSLGQGLEFLIYFQGNSAPDKSGLPSDRFSAERTGGSVSTLTIQRTQQEDSAVYLCASSLVVGNEKLFFGSGTQLSVL.

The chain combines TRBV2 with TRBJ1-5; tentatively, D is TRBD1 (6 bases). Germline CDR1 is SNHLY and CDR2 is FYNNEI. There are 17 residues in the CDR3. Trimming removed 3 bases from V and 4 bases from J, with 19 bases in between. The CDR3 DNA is TGTGCCAGCAGTGATGACCGGGGGCGCGGGGGAAATCAGCCCCAGCATTTT. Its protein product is CASSDDRGRGGNQPQHF.

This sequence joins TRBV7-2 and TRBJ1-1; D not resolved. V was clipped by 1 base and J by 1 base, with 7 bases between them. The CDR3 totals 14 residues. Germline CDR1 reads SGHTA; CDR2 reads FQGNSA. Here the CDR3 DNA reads TGTGCCAGCAGCTTAGGGTGGCGGAACACTGAAGCTTTCTTT. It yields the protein CASSLGWRNTEAFF.

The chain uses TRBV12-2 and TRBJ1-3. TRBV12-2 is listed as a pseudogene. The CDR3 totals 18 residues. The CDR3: CASRLVLHLQVTGNTIYF. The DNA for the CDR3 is TGTGCAAGTCGCTTAGTCCTCCACTTACAAGTTACTGGAAACACCATATATTTT.

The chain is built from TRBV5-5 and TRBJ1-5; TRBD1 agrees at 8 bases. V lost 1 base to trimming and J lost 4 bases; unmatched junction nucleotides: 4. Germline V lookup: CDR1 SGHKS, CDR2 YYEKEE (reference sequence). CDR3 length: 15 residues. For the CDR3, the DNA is TGTGCCAGCAGCTTGATCGACAGGGGTAATCAGCCCCAGCATTTT. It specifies CASSLIDRGNQPQHF.

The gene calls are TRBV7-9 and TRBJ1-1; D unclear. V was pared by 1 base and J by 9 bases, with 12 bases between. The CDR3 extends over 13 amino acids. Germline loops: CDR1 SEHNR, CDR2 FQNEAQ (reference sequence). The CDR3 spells CASSLGVGKKAFF. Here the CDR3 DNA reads TGTGCCAGCAGCTTAGGGGTCGGCAAAAAAGCTTTCTTT.

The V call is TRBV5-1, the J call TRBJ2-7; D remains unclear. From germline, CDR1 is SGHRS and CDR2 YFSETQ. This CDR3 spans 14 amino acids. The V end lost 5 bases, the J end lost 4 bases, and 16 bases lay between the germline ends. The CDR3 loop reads CASRSLTDNYEQYF. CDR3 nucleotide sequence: TGCGCCAGCAGGTCGCTCACAGATAATTACGAGCAGTACTTC.

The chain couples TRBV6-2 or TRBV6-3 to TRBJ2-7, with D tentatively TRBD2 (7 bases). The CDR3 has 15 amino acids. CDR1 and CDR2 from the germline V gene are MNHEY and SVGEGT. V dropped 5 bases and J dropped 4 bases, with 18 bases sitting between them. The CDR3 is CASSRDPGGWYEQYF. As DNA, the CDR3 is TGTGCCAGCAGTAGGGATCCGGGGGGCTGGTACGAGCAGTACTTC.

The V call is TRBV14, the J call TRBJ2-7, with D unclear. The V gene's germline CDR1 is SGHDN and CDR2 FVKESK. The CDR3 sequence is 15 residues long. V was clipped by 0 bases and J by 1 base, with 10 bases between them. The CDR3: CASSQDLHPSYEQYF. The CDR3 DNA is TGTGCCAGCAGCCAAGATTTGCATCCTTCCTACGAGCAGTACTTC.

The CDR3 DNA is TGTGCCACCCGGGACAGAGCCAACTCCTACGAGCAGTACTTC. Protein product: CATRDRANSYEQYF. V usage is TRBV2 and J usage is TRBJ2-7, with 7 bases fitting TRBD1. V dropped 10 bases and J dropped 0; count of bases not matched to a gene: 9. This CDR3 has 14 amino acids. The germline V gene encodes CDR1 SNHLY and CDR2 FYNNEI.

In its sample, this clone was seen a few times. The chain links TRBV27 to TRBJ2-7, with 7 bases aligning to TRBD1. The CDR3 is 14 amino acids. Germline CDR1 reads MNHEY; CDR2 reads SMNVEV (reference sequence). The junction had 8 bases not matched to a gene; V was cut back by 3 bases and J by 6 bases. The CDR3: CASSFEGARSEQYF. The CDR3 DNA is TGTGCCAGCAGTTTTGAGGGGGCGCGAAGCGAGCAGTACTTC.

The chain's CDR3 is CASLSPGFQPQHF. CDR3 DNA sequence: TGTGCCAGCCTTTCTCCAGGGTTTCAGCCCCAGCATTTT. The chain links TRBV6-5 to TRBJ1-5; TRBD1 might be the D (5 bases). Trimming removed 8 bases from V and 6 bases from J, with 14 bases in between. Germline CDR1 reads MNHEY; CDR2 reads SVGAGI. The CDR3 sequence is 13 residues long.

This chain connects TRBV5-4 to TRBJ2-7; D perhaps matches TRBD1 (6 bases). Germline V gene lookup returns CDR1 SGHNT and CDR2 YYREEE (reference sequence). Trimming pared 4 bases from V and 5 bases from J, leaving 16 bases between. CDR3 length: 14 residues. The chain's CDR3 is CASSLGQSRNEQYF. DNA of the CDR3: TGTGCCAGCAGCCTCGGACAGAGTAGGAACGAGCAGTACTTC.